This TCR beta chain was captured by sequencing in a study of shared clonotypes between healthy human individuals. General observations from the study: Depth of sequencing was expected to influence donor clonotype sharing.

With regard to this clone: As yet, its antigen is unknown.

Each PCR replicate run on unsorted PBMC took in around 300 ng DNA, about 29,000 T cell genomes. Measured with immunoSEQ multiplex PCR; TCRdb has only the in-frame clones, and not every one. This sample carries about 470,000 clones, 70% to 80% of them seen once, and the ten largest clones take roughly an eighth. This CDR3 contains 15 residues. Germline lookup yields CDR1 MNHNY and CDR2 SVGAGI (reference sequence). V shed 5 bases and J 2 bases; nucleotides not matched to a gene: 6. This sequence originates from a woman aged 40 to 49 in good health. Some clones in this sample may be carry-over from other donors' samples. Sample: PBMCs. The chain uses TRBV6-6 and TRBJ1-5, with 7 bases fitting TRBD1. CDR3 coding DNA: TGTGCCAGCAGTGCAACAGGGGTGGGCAATCAGCCCCAGCATTTT. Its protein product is CASSATGVGNQPQHF.